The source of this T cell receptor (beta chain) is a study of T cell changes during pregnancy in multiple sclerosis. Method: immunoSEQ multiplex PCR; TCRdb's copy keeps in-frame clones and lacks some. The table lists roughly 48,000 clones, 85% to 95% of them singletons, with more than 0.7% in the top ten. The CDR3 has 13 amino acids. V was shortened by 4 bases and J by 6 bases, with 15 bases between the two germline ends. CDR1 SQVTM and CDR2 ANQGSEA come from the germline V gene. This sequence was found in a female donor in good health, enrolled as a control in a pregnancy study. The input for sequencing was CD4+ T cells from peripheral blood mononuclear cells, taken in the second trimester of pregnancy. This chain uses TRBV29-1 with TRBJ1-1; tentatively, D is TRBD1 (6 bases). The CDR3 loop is CSVVGQGISEAFF. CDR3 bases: TGCAGCGTTGTGGGGCAGGGGATCTCTGAAGCTTTCTTT.